This T cell receptor beta chain appears in the sequencing data of a study of blood T cell repertoires in COVID-19. Overall study: Acute and convalescent COVID-19 specimens originated in the United States, Italy and Spain. Sources were T cells, B-cell-depleted T cells, or PBMCs; the material itself was cDNA or gDNA.

In the study's own analysis: The assay estimated nucleated cells by amplifying reference gene primers. Sequenced by immunoSEQ multiplex PCR; TCRdb stores in-frame clones only, minus some. For V, J and clone size, that table is used; D and trimming come from the DNA. Of 50,000 to 65,000 clones in the sample, around 81% were seen once. The germline CDR1 and CDR2 sequences are MGHRA and YSYEKL. The CDR3 has 14 residues. Trimming left V 1 base short and J 0 bases short, with 6 bases between. Sequencing was carried out using peripheral blood. The chain recombines TRBV4-1 with TRBJ1-1; D not certain. The origin of this receptor is a woman aged 55 to 70 with acute or convalescent COVID-19. CDR3 sequence reads: CASSQGQMNTEAFF. The CDR3 DNA sequence: TGCGCCAGCAGCCAAGGGCAGATGAACACTGAAGCTTTCTTT.